This note documents a single T cell receptor (beta chain) sequence. Its antigen is currently unknown. This sample was taken from a study of OX40 agonist ivuxolimab in advanced cancers. The method was immunoSEQ multiplex PCR; TCRdb's version includes in-frame clones alone and lacks a portion of them. The table has fewer than 25,000 clones, about three quarters seen once; the top ten hold roughly 24%. Per germline, CDR1 MGHDK and CDR2 SYGVNS. The junction had 0 bases not matched to a gene; V was cut back by 3 bases and J by 3 bases. The CDR3 has 14 residues. Whole-study results and caveats: CD8+ T cells showed, on average, more clonal expansion than CD4+ cells.

The clonotype comes from an adult with an advanced solid tumor such as melanoma, head and neck, liver or kidney cancer. The genes are TRBV25-1 and TRBJ2-2, with 8 nucleotides matching TRBD2. The specimen was CD4+ or CD8+ T cells sorted from blood, collected in a trial of the OX40 agonist ivuxolimab. The CDR3 protein is CASSDGGDTGELFF. The CDR3 DNA follows: TGTGCCAGCAGTGACGGGGGGGACACCGGGGAGCTGTTTTTT.